This T cell receptor (beta chain) was obtained from a study of T cells in Graves' hyperthyroidism and ophthalmopathy. Amplification of TCR beta CDR3 regions was performed using RNA transcripts as template. Initially, a first-round RT-PCR of the TCR CDR3 employed the HTBI primer set. TCRdb re-derived calls from the multiplex PCR reads in MiXCR, one entry per CDR3 protein. Among 490,000 or so distinct CDR3 sequences listed, roughly a sixth were seen once. Inclusion characteristics of ophthalmopathy patients comprised a Clinical Activity Score of at least 3, a NOSPECS grade of at least 4, and duration under 3 months. Together with thyroid ultrasound, orbital computed tomography, serum thyroxine and TRAb, clinical symptoms were used for diagnoses. This clonotype has just a few counts. Its antigen remains unknown. Germline trimming cut 1 base from V and 6 bases from J; bases unmatched to any gene: 7. This CDR3 region has 15 residues. Germline loops: CDR1 SQVTM, CDR2 ANQGSEA.

Study results and caveats: The model forecast ophthalmopathy, anticipating it by a median 6.5 months before onset.

The receptor was isolated from a woman aged 25 to 39 with Graves' ophthalmopathy. Sequencing was performed on blood. The gene calls are TRBV29-1 and TRBJ1-5, with 9 positions matching TRBD1. The DNA of the CDR3 is TGCAGCGTTGAAGTTGAGACAGGGGGGAGTCAGCCCCAGCATTTT. Its translation is CSVEVETGGSQPQHF.